This entry lists 17 T cell receptor beta chains sequenced from one sample in a study of long-term antiretroviral therapy in people with HIV. Run at survey level, the immunoSEQ assay was version v3.0. Using immunoSEQ multiplex PCR, the repertoire was profiled, and TCRdb retains in-frame clones only, with some absent. The sample lists about 24,000 clones, 95% occurring once. This specimen was unsorted PBMCs, taken about 4.9 years after starting antiretroviral therapy. These receptor sequences come from a woman between 45 and 60 years old with HIV.

This clone was seen a handful of times. The chain recombines TRBV2 with TRBJ2-5; D gene uncertain. The V end lost 8 bases, the J end lost 2 bases, and 6 bases lay between the germline ends. CDR1 and CDR2 (germline): SNHLY, FYNNEI. CDR3 length equals 11 residues. CDR3 protein: CASEIQETQYF. CDR3 bases: TGTGCCAGCGAAATACAAGAGACCCAGTACTTC. The full variable domain, completed using reference TRBV2 and TRBJ2-5, is EPEVTQTPSHQVTQMGQEVILRCVPISNHLYFYWYRQILGQKVEFLVSFYNNEISEKSEIFDDQFSVERPDGSNFTLKIRSTKLEDSAMYFCASEIQETQYFGPGTRLLVL.

The V and J genes are TRBV11-2 and TRBJ1-6, with 9 bases fitting TRBD1. Germline V gives CDR1 SGHAT, CDR2 FQNNGV. The V segment lost 6 bases and the J segment 10 bases; nucleotides outside the gene matches: 4. The CDR3 has 13 amino acids. The CDR3 sequence is CASRRTGDSPLHF. The CDR3 nucleotides are TGTGCCAGCAGAAGGACAGGGGACTCACCCCTCCACTTT.

The rearrangement uses TRBV15 and TRBJ1-1; D is undetermined. The germline V gene encodes CDR1 LNHNV and CDR2 YYDKDF (reference sequence). The CDR3 sequence is 14 residues long. V was clipped by 4 bases and J by 2 bases, with 11 bases between them. The CDR3 DNA follows: TGTGCCACCAGCATTGAGGACGCCAACACTGAAGCTTTCTTT. Translating it yields CATSIEDANTEAFF.

The gene calls are TRBV6-5 and TRBJ2-7; a weak D match, TRBD2 (6 bases). This CDR3 spans 13 amino acids. Germline lookup yields CDR1 MNHEY and CDR2 SVGAGI. V was cut by 4 bases and J by 0 bases, with 7 bases left in between. CDR3 protein: CASSSGDSYEQYF. DNA of the CDR3: TGTGCCAGCAGTTCGGGGGACTCCTACGAGCAGTACTTC.

The chain uses TRBV6-1 and TRBJ2-1, with 10 bases identical to TRBD1. Trimming removed 6 bases from V and 5 bases from J; junction bases left unmatched: 7. CDR1 is MNHNS, CDR2 SASEGT, per germline. The CDR3 spans 15 residues. The CDR3 sequence is CASSVPGQGNNEQFF. The CDR3 coding sequence is TGTGCCAGCAGCGTACCGGGACAGGGGAACAATGAGCAGTTCTTC.

The V call is TRBV5-1, the J call TRBJ2-7, with TRBD2 identical over 10 bases. The CDR3 is made up of 14 amino acids. V dropped 3 bases and J dropped 2; count of bases not matched to a gene: 2. Germline-derived CDR1 and CDR2 are SGHRS and YFSETQ. The CDR3 nucleotides read TGCGCCAGCAGCTGGACTAGCGGAACCTACGAGCAGTACTTC. Its protein product is CASSWTSGTYEQYF.

The chain combines TRBV4-1 with TRBJ2-7; TRBD2 agrees at 9 bases. The CDR3 has 16 residues. The V gene's germline CDR1 is MGHRA and CDR2 YSYEKL. The V segment lost 3 bases and the J segment 3 bases; nucleotides outside the gene matches: 9. Here the CDR3 DNA reads TGCGCCAGCAGCCACCCAGGGTTGACTAGCGGCTACGAGCAGTACTTC. Protein: CASSHPGLTSGYEQYF.

The rearrangement links TRBV28 to TRBJ2-2; D is undetermined. Trimming took 4 bases from V and 6 from J, leaving 6 bases between them. Germline assignment: CDR1 MDHEN and CDR2 SYDVKM. The CDR3 extends over 12 amino acids. The CDR3 region is CASSSRAGELFF. The CDR3 nucleotides are TGTGCCAGCAGTTCCCGAGCCGGGGAGCTGTTTTTT.

The V call is TRBV10-2, the J call TRBJ2-5, with 7 bases matching TRBD2. The CDR3 loop spans 13 amino acids. Germline-derived CDR1 and CDR2 are WSHSY and SAAADI. V was pared by 10 bases and J by 5 bases, with 10 bases of the junction left unmatched. The CDR3 DNA follows: TGCGCCACTAAGATGGCGGGAGTGGAGACCCAGTACTTC. It codes for CATKMAGVETQYF.

V usage is TRBV11-2 and J usage is TRBJ1-1, with D possibly being TRBD1 (5 bases). The CDR3 loop spans 17 amino acids. CDR1 and CDR2 from the germline V gene are SGHAT and FQNNGV. The germline V and J ends were trimmed by 3 bases and 1 base, with 18 bases remaining between them. The CDR3 here is CASSFPTRQTRNTEAFF. CDR3 DNA: TGTGCCAGCAGCTTTCCTACCCGACAGACTAGGAACACTGAAGCTTTCTTT.

The chain recombines TRBV10-3 with TRBJ1-5, with D tentatively TRBD1 (5 bases). V lost 3 bases and J 2 bases, leaving 17 bases between the germline ends. The V gene's germline CDR1 is ENHRY and CDR2 SYGVKD. The CDR3 has 17 residues. This CDR3 reads CAISETRVGGGNQPQHF. CDR3 in DNA: TGTGCCATCAGTGAAACTAGAGTCGGGGGTGGCAATCAGCCCCAGCATTTT.

This clone was seen a handful of times. The J gene is TRBJ2-1, the V gene TRBV7-8; tentatively, D is TRBD2 (6 bases). V was shortened by 1 base and J by 2 bases, with 9 bases between the two germline ends. Germline V lookup: CDR1 SGHVS, CDR2 FQNEAQ. The CDR3 consists of 15 residues. CDR3 in amino acids: CASSLVLAAYNEQFF. The DNA of the CDR3 is TGTGCCAGCAGCTTAGTACTAGCCGCCTACAATGAGCAGTTCTTC.

The V gene is TRBV6-5, the J gene TRBJ2-1; maybe TRBD1 (5 bases). Trimming removed 3 bases at V and 7 bases at J, with 13 bases between. The germline V gene encodes CDR1 MNHEY and CDR2 SVGAGI. This CDR3 spans 14 amino acids. CDR3 in amino acids: CASSYWGNGNEQFF. CDR3 in DNA: TGTGCCAGCAGTTATTGGGGCAATGGAAATGAGCAGTTCTTC.

The chain combines TRBV18 with TRBJ2-5; D call uncertain. Trimming stripped 2 bases from V and 4 bases from J, with 5 bases between. This CDR3 has 12 amino acids. The germline V gene encodes CDR1 KGHSH and CDR2 LQKENI. The CDR3 reads CASSPYAETQYF. CDR3 in DNA: TGTGCCAGCTCACCATACGCAGAGACCCAGTACTTC. Full variable domain (rest looked up from reference TRBV18 and TRBJ2-5): NAGVMQNPRHLVRRRGQEARLRCSPMKGHSHVYWYRQLPEEGLKFMVYLQKENIIDESGMPKERFSAEFPKEGPSILRIQQVVRGDSAAYFCASSPYAETQYFGPGTRLLVL.

The CDR3 sequence is CASSVIGSSPSTDTQYF. CDR3 sequence (DNA): TGTGCCAGTAGTGTTATCGGATCTAGTCCTAGCACAGATACGCAGTATTTT. This chain uses TRBV19 with TRBJ2-3, with D unresolved. V was clipped by 5 bases and J by 0 bases, with 18 bases between them. The CDR3 is made up of 17 amino acids. In germline, CDR1 is LNHDA, CDR2 SQIVND (reference sequence).

The chain carries TRBV19 and TRBJ2-5; tentatively, D is TRBD1 (6 bases). With 5 bases removed from V and 5 bases from J, the gap between germline ends came to 12 bases. The CDR3 length is 13 residues. CDR1 and CDR2 (germline): LNHDA, SQIVND (reference sequence). CDR3 in amino acids: CASSLGAIETQYF. CDR3 sequence (DNA): TGTGCCAGTAGTCTGGGGGCGATCGAGACCCAGTACTTC.

The genes are TRBV2 and TRBJ1-2; the D is unclear. V lost 3 bases and J 2 bases, leaving 4 bases between the germline ends. Germline CDR1 is SNHLY and CDR2 is FYNNEI. The CDR3 loop spans 12 amino acids. The CDR3 here is CASSDLNYGYTF. For the CDR3, the DNA is TGTGCCAGCAGTGACCTGAACTATGGCTACACCTTC.